This T cell receptor beta chain comes out of a study of glioma-infiltrating T cells. General observations from the study: Non-neoplastic patients had below-expected tissue-blood divergence, while all gliomas exceeded expectation. Only very few CDR3 sequences appeared in both tissue and blood.

This clonotype showed up just a few times. What it recognizes is unknown. Germline V gives CDR1 LGHDT, CDR2 YNNKEL (reference sequence). The CDR3 runs to 12 residues. Trimming removed 4 bases from V and 3 bases from J, with 7 bases in between. The iRepertoire nested amplicon-rescue multiplex PCR amplified TCR alpha and beta CDR3s from RNA. Input was about 95-400 ng of tissue mRNA or PBMC total RNA. TCRdb reprocessed the multiplex PCR reads with MiXCR, giving one entry per CDR3 protein. This sample has roughly 100,000 distinct CDR3 sequences, with 25% to 30% found just once. The sequenced sample was glioma tissue, nonneoplastic brain tissue, or PBMCs (not recorded which). The chain combines TRBV3-1 with TRBJ2-7; TRBD1 is a possible D gene (6 bases). The source of this sequence is a human donor with low-grade glioma or glioblastoma, undergoing nonglioma brain surgery, or in good health (not recorded which). The CDR3, as DNA: TGTGCCAGCAGCCGGACAGTCTACGAGCAGTACTTC. It is translated as CASSRTVYEQYF.